The next 23 T cell receptor beta chains were all read from a single sample in a study of blood T cell repertoires in COVID-19. Profiled with immunoSEQ multiplex PCR; TCRdb holds only in-frame clones, not every one. The table lists about 210,000 clones, around 91% of them singletons. The sample comprised peripheral blood. These receptors all come from a woman in her forties with acute or convalescent COVID-19.

V and J are TRBV27 and TRBJ2-2; TRBD1 might be the D (5 bases). The V gene lost 5 bases and the J gene lost 6 bases, with 10 bases spanning the gap. CDR1 is MNHEY and CDR2 is SMNVEV in the germline V gene (reference sequence). The CDR3 length is 13 residues. The CDR3 sequence: CASSPDSSGELFF. CDR3 nucleotides: TGTGCCAGCAGTCCAGACAGCTCCGGGGAGCTGTTTTTT.

The chain combines TRBV3-1 (or the pseudogene TRBV3-2) with TRBJ1-1; D perhaps matches TRBD1 (5 bases). This CDR3 contains 17 residues. The germline V and J ends were trimmed by 1 base and 2 bases, with 17 bases remaining between them. The germline V gene has CDR1 LGHDT and CDR2 YNNKEL (reference sequence). The CDR3 loop reads CASSQVIRQTGNTEAFF. The CDR3 DNA reads as TGTGCCAGCAGCCAAGTAATTAGACAGACTGGCAACACTGAAGCTTTCTTT.

This clone was observed a single time. The gene calls are TRBV18 and TRBJ2-3; D is possibly TRBD2 (5 bases). V lost 2 bases to trimming and J lost 6 bases, with 15 bases between them. CDR3 length: 15 residues. Germline assignment: CDR1 KGHSH and CDR2 LQKENI. CDR3 bases: TGTGCCAGCTCACCAACCGGGGTAGGGTCTGATACGCAGTATTTT. It codes for CASSPTGVGSDTQYF. Combining the CDR3 with reference TRBV18 and TRBJ2-3 gives the whole variable domain NAGVMQNPRHLVRRRGQEARLRCSPMKGHSHVYWYRQLPEEGLKFMVYLQKENIIDESGMPKERFSAEFPKEGPSILRIQQVVRGDSAAYFCASSPTGVGSDTQYFGPGTRLTVL.

This clone has only a few counts. V and J are TRBV24-1 and TRBJ1-6, with D uncertain. The CDR3 consists of 17 residues. Trimming took 0 bases from V and 9 from J, leaving 17 bases between them. Germline CDR1 is KGHDR and CDR2 is SFDVKD. The CDR3 spells CATSDLMLSPTFSPLHF. For the CDR3, the DNA is TGTGCCACCAGTGATTTGATGCTCTCCCCCACTTTTTCACCCCTCCACTTT.

The chain is built from TRBV5-1 and TRBJ1-5; the D gene is possibly TRBD1 (6 bases). Germline CDR1 reads SGHRS; CDR2 reads YFSETQ. V lost 3 bases and J lost 2, with 6 bases in between. This CDR3 has 13 amino acids. CDR3 region: CASSSGGNQPQHF. The CDR3 region has the DNA TGCGCCAGCAGCTCAGGGGGCAATCAGCCCCAGCATTTT.

The V and J genes are TRBV27 and TRBJ1-5; no definite D call. The CDR3 has 14 residues. CDR1 is MNHEY, CDR2 SMNVEV, per germline (reference sequence). V was pared by 3 bases and J by 0 bases, with 6 bases between. The CDR3 DNA reads TGTGCCAGCAGTTTGGAGTATAGCAATCAGCCCCAGCATTTT. Protein sequence: CASSLEYSNQPQHF.

The gene calls are TRBV29-1 and TRBJ2-6; D might be TRBD1 (5 bases). Germline CDR1 is SQVTM and CDR2 is ANQGSEA. Trimming pared 0 bases from V and 2 bases from J, leaving 17 bases between. This CDR3 region has 18 residues. The CDR3 is CSVEEGAGYGPGANVLTF. The CDR3 nucleotides read TGCAGCGTTGAAGAAGGTGCAGGGTATGGTCCTGGGGCCAACGTCCTGACTTTC.

This chain joins TRBV10-3 and TRBJ1-2, with D tentatively TRBD1 (5 bases). The CDR3 totals 15 residues. Germline CDR1 and CDR2: ENHRY and SYGVKD. V was trimmed by 0 bases and J by 9 bases, leaving 17 bases between them. CDR3 region: CAISESTVLQVSYTF. In DNA, the CDR3 is TGTGCCATCAGTGAGTCGACAGTACTGCAGGTCAGCTACACCTTC.

As to this clone: Sequence at one end of the junction differs from germline and may be a read error. The chain couples TRBV2 to TRBJ2-3; D might be TRBD1 (6 bases). The germline V gene has CDR1 SNHLY and CDR2 FYNNEI. CDR3 size: 12 residues. The CDR3 is CASSSPPGAPNF. The CDR3 nucleotides are TGTGCCAGCAGCTCCCCTCCAGGGGCTCCTAATTTT.

The J gene is TRBJ1-2, the V gene TRBV11-2, with D unresolved. The CDR3 totals 13 residues. Germline V gene sequence: CDR1 SGHAT, CDR2 FQNNGV. V lost 0 bases to trimming and J lost 2 bases, with 4 bases between them. The CDR3 nucleotides are TGTGCCAGCAGCTTAGAGCGAAACTATGGCTACACCTTC. Translation: CASSLERNYGYTF. The full variable domain, its missing parts supplied by reference TRBV11-2 and TRBJ1-2, is EAGVAQSPRYKIIEKRQSVAFWCNPISGHATLYWYQQILGQGPKLLIQFQNNGVVDDSQLPKDRFSAERLKGVDSTLKIQPAKLEDSAVYLCASSLERNYGYTFGSGTRLTVV.

The chain couples TRBV7-8 to TRBJ1-1; the D is unclear. Trimming took off 5 bases at V and 6 bases at J, with 13 bases between the two ends. The CDR3 spans 13 residues. Per the germline V gene, CDR1 is SGHVS and CDR2 is FQNEAQ. CDR3: CASSRPGGAEAFF. The CDR3, as DNA: TGTGCCAGCAGCCGCCCGGGAGGCGCTGAAGCTTTCTTT.

This chain links TRBV7-6 with TRBJ1-1, with a weak D call TRBD1 (6 bases). Germline CDR1 is SGHVS and CDR2 is FNYEAQ. CDR3 length equals 19 residues. With 5 bases removed from V and 0 bases from J, the gap between germline ends came to 25 bases. The CDR3 sequence: CASSPYLLQGPDMNTEAFF. The DNA for the CDR3 is TGTGCCAGCAGCCCTTACTTATTACAGGGACCCGACATGAACACTGAAGCTTTCTTT.

This rearrangement joins TRBV7-9 to TRBJ1-2; no clear D. Germline V gene sequence: CDR1 SEHNR, CDR2 FQNEAQ (reference sequence). The CDR3 consists of 15 residues. Trimming shortened V by 3 bases and J by 4 bases, and 15 bases separated the two germline ends. This chain's CDR3 is CASSFSPEPLYGYTF. The CDR3 DNA reads TGTGCCAGCAGCTTTTCTCCGGAGCCCCTCTATGGCTACACCTTC.

The chain recombines TRBV5-1 with TRBJ1-6, with no clear D. Deletions cut 4 bases from V and 0 bases from J, with 14 bases between. This CDR3 spans 17 amino acids. CDR1 and CDR2 (germline): SGHRS, YFSETQ. CDR3 region: CASSPRGQSSYNSPLHF. The CDR3 DNA sequence: TGCGCCAGCAGCCCCCGAGGGCAGAGCTCCTATAATTCACCCCTCCACTTT.

A single count supports this clone. This chain uses TRBV7-9 with TRBJ1-3, with D tentatively TRBD1 (5 bases). The ends were cut back, 5 bases at V and 3 bases at J, with 14 bases in the middle. CDR1 and CDR2 (germline): SEHNR, FQNEAQ (reference sequence). The CDR3 runs 15 residues. CDR3 DNA: TGTGCCAGCAGCCCGCCCGGGGGAGTTGGAAACACCATATATTTT. This gives the protein CASSPPGGVGNTIYF.

On this clone: This sample includes further DNA sequences coding for the same CDR3. V usage is TRBV12-3 or TRBV12-4 and J usage is TRBJ1-2; 7 bases fit TRBD1. V lost 6 bases, J lost 8 bases, and 3 bases stayed unmatched. There are 11 residues in the CDR3. CDR3 amino acids: CASSRGGGYTF. Here the CDR3 DNA reads TGTGCCAGCAGCCGAGGGGGCGGCTACACCTTC.

The rearrangement uses TRBV4-2 and TRBJ1-2; tentatively, D is TRBD1 (6 bases). The CDR3 is made up of 13 amino acids. The V end was cut by 1 base, the J end by 5 bases, with 8 bases between. Germline V gene sequence: CDR1 LGHNA, CDR2 YNFKEQ. The CDR3 DNA follows: TGTGCCAGCAGCCAAGCAGGGGAATATGGCTACACCTTC. As protein: CASSQAGEYGYTF.

The chain is built from TRBV9 and TRBJ1-2; D ambiguous. V lost 2 bases to trimming and J lost 4 bases, with 9 bases between them. This CDR3 spans 13 amino acids. Germline V gene data show CDR1 as SGDLS and CDR2 as YYNGEE. CDR3 nucleotide sequence: TGTGCCAGCAGCGTTAACGGGGTCTATGGCTACACCTTC. Protein: CASSVNGVYGYTF. The whole variable domain, remainder taken from reference TRBV9 and TRBJ1-2, is DSGVTQTPKHLITATGQRVTLRCSPRSGDLSVYWYQQSLDQGLQFLIQYYNGEERAKGNILERFSAQQFPDLHSELNLSSLELGDSALYFCASSVNGVYGYTFGSGTRLTVV.

The J gene is TRBJ2-3, the V gene TRBV2, with 7 bases lining up with TRBD2. Unmatched junction bases numbered 8, after V lost 8 bases and J lost 3 bases. Germline assignment: CDR1 SNHLY and CDR2 FYNNEI. This CDR3 comprises 14 residues. CDR3 in amino acids: CASEAGLDTDTQYF. The CDR3 DNA reads as TGTGCCAGCGAGGCCGGACTAGATACAGATACGCAGTATTTT.

This clone is a singleton in its sample. The CDR3 nucleotides read TGTGCCAGCAGCCTCGGACAGGGCTGGCAGCCCCAGCATTTT. Translated: CASSLGQGWQPQHF. This chain connects TRBV3-1 (or the pseudogene TRBV3-2) to TRBJ1-5, with 8 positions matching TRBD1. V lost 4 bases and J lost 7; bases outside the gene matches: 6. This CDR3 has 14 amino acids. Germline V gene sequence: CDR1 LGHDT, CDR2 YNNKEL (reference sequence).

The CDR3 spells CASSFSGGPEQYV. As DNA, the CDR3 is TGTGCCAGCAGCTTCAGCGGGGGCCCTGAGCAGTACGTC. The genes are TRBV11-2 and TRBJ2-7; 8 nucleotides match TRBD2. Germline loops: CDR1 SGHAT, CDR2 FQNNGV. V lost 3 bases, J lost 7 bases, and 5 bases stayed unmatched. The CDR3 contains 13 residues.

The genes are TRBV11-2 and TRBJ1-2; D perhaps matches TRBD1 (5 bases). Trimming pared 3 bases from V and 4 bases from J, leaving 12 bases between. This CDR3 spans 14 amino acids. The germline gives CDR1 SGHAT, CDR2 FQNNGV. The CDR3 spells CASSLGQGTYGYTF. The DNA for the CDR3 is TGTGCCAGCAGCTTGGGGCAGGGCACCTATGGCTACACCTTC.

The rearrangement joins TRBV3-1 (or the pseudogene TRBV3-2) to TRBJ2-5; D call uncertain. The V and J ends lost 1 base and 6 bases respectively, with 6 bases between them. The germline gives CDR1 LGHDT, CDR2 YNNKEL (reference sequence). The CDR3 totals 12 residues. CDR3 in amino acids: CASSQVAKTQYF. The DNA for the CDR3 is TGTGCCAGCAGCCAAGTTGCGAAGACCCAGTACTTC.